This T cell receptor (beta chain) was sequenced in a study of blood T cell repertoires in COVID-19. In the study overall: Acute and convalescent COVID-19 samples came from the United States, Italy and Spain.

The V end lost 2 bases, the J end lost 7 bases, and 11 bases lay between the germline ends. The V gene's germline CDR1 is MNHEY and CDR2 SVGAGI. This CDR3 spans 13 amino acids. As processed by the authors: Counts of nucleated cells, estimated from reference gene primer amplification, were obtained. Assay used: immunoSEQ multiplex PCR; TCRdb lists only in-frame clones, some missing. V, J and clone size were drawn from that table, and D and trimming were deduced from the DNA. This sample has 300,000 to 400,000 clones, with roughly 85% found just once. This clonotype was sampled from a human donor in a cohort sampled during active COVID-19. The sample comprised peripheral blood. This sequence joins TRBV6-5 and TRBJ1-1; D ambiguous. CDR3 in amino acids: CASSYSPHGEAFF. Here the CDR3 DNA reads TGTGCCAGCAGTTACAGTCCCCACGGTGAAGCTTTCTTT.